The 2 T cell receptor beta chains below all came from one sample that was sequenced in a study of CD8 T cells in Susac syndrome. Reverse transcription of roughly 0.5 to 1 ug RNA was performed with random hexamers. Each CDR3 protein is one row after TCRdb ran MiXCR on the immunoSEQ multiplex PCR reads. The sample contains more than 150,000 distinct CDR3 sequences, about 95% of which appear only once. The sample consisted of CD4+ T cells from PBMCs. The receptor source for this set is a human donor in good health.

The chain carries TRBV29-1 and TRBJ2-3; a possible D gene is TRBD2 (5 bases). The CDR3 consists of 15 residues. The germline V gene encodes CDR1 SQVTM and CDR2 ANQGSEA. The V gene lost 2 bases and the J gene lost 2 bases, with 14 bases spanning the gap. CDR3 sequence reads: CSVERGLPPTDTQYF. The CDR3, as DNA: TGCAGCGTTGAACGAGGACTCCCCCCCACAGATACGCAGTATTTT.

The genes are TRBV12-3 or TRBV12-4 and TRBJ1-5; the match to TRBD1 covers 7 bases. Trimming at V came to 1 base and at J to 9 bases, leaving 9 bases not matched to a gene. CDR3 length: 15 residues. This CDR3 reads CASSLGAQGVGPQHF. The CDR3 DNA sequence: TGTGCCAGCAGTTTAGGGGCGCAGGGGGTAGGGCCCCAGCATTTT.